This T cell receptor (beta chain) was obtained from a study of blood T cell repertoires in COVID-19. Study information: Acute-phase and convalescent COVID-19 samples originated in the United States, Italy and Spain. PBMCs, B-cell-depleted T cells, or T cells were the source of the cDNA or gDNA that made up the material.

Original processing notes: Amplification of reference gene primers was used by the study to estimate nucleated cell counts. Repertoires were generated with immunoSEQ multiplex PCR, while TCRdb's copy carries only in-frame clones and drops some. For V, J and clone size, that table is used; D and trimming come from the DNA. The sample carries 80,000 or so clones, roughly nine tenths recorded once. CDR1 and CDR2 from the germline V gene are SGHAT and FQNNGV. CDR3 length: 19 residues. V was pared by 8 bases and J by 1 base, with 24 bases between. This TCR derives from a woman aged 45 to 65 in a cohort sampled during active COVID-19. The source material was peripheral blood. The V gene is TRBV11-2, the J gene TRBJ1-6; TRBD1 might be the D (5 bases). CDR3 sequence: CASPSSTAQGRSYNSPLHF. CDR3 coding DNA: TGTGCCAGCCCTTCTTCGACTGCCCAGGGTAGGTCCTATAATTCACCCCTCCACTTT.